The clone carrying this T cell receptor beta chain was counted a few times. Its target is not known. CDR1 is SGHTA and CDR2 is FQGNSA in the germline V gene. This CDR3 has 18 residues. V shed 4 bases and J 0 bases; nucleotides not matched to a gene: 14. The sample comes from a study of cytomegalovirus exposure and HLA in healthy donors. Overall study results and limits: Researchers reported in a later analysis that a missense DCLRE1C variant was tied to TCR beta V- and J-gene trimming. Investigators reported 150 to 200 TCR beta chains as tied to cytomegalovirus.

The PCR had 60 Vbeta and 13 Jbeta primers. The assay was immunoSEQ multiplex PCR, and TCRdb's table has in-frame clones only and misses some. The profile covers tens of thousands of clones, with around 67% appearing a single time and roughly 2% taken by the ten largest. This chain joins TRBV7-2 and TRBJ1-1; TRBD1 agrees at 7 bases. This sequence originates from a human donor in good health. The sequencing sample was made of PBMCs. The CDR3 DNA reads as TGTGCCAGCAGCTCGAGGGACAGCGGAACCGCGATGAACACTGAAGCTTTCTTT. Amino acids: CASSSRDSGTAMNTEAFF. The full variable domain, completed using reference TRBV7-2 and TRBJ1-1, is GAGVSQSPSNKVTEKGKDVELRCDPISGHTALYWYRQSLGQGLEFLIYFQGNSAPDKSGLPSDRFSAERTGGSVSTLTIQRTQQEDSAVYLCASSSRDSGTAMNTEAFFGQGTRLTVV.